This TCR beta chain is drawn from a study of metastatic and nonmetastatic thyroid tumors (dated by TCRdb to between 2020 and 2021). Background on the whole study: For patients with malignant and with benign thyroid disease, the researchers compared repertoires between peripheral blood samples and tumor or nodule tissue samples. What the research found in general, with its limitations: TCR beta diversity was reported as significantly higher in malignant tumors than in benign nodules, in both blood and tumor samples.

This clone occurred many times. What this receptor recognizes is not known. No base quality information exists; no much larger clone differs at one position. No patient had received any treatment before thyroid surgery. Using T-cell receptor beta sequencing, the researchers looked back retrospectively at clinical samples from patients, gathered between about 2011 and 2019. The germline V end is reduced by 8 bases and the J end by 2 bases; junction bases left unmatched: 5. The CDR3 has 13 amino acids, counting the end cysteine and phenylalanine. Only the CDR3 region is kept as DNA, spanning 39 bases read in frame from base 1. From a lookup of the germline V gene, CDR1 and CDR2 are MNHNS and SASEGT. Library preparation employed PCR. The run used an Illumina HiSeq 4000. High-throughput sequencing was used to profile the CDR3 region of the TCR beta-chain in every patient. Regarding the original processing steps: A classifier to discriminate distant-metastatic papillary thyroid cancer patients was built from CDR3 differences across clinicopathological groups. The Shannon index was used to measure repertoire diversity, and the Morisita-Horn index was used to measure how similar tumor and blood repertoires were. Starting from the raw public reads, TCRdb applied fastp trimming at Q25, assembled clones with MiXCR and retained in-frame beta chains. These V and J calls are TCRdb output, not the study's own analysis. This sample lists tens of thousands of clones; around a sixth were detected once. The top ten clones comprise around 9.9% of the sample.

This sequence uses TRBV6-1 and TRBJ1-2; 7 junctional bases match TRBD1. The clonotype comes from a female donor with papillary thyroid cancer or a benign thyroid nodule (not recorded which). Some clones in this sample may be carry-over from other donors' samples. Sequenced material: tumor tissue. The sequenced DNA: TGTGCCAGCGCGTCAGGGGGGAACTATGGCTACACCTTC. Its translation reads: CASASGGNYGYTF.